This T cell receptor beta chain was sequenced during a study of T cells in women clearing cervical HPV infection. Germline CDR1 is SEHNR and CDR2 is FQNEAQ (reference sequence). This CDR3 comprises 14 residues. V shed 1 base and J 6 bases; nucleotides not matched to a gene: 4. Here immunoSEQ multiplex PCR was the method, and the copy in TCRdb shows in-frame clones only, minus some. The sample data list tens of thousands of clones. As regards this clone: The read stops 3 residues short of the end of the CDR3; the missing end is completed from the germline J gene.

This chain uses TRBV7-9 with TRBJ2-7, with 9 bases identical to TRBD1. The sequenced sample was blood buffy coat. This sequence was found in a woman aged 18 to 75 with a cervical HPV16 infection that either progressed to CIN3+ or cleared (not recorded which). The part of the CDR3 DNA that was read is TGTGCCAGCAGCTTAGAGGGACAGGGCCTCGAG. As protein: CASSLEGQGLE. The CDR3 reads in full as CASSLEGQGLEQYF.